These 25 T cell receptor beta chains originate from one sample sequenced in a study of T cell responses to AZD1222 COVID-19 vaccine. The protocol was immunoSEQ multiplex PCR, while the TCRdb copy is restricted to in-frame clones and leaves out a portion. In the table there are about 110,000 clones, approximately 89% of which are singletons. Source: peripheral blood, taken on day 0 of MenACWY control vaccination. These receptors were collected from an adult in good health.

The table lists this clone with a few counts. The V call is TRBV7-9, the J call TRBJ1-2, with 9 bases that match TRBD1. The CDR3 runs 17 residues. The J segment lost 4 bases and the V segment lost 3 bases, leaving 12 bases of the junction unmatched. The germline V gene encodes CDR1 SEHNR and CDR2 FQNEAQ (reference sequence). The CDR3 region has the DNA TGTGCCAGCAGCTTGGGGTCCGGGACAGGGTTCATCTATGGCTACACCTTC. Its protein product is CASSLGSGTGFIYGYTF.

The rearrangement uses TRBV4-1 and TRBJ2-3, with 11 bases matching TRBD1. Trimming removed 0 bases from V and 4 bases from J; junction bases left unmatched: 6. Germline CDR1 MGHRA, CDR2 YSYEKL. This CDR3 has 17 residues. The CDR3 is CASSQDVGQGVADTQYF. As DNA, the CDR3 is TGCGCCAGCAGCCAAGATGTGGGACAGGGGGTAGCAGATACGCAGTATTTT.

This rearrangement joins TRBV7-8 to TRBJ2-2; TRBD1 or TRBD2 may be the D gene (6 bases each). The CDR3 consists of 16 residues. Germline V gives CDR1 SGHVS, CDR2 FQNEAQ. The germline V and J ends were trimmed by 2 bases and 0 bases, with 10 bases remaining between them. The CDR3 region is CASSLIRGPNTGELFF. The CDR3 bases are TGTGCCAGCAGCTTAATCCGGGGGCCGAACACCGGGGAGCTGTTTTTT.

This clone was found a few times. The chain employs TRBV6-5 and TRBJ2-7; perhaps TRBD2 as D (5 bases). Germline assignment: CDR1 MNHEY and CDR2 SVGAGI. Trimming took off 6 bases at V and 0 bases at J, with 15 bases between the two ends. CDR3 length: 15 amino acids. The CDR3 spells CASSPDYLSSYEQYF. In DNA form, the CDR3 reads TGTGCCAGCAGCCCCGACTACCTCAGCTCCTACGAGCAGTACTTC.

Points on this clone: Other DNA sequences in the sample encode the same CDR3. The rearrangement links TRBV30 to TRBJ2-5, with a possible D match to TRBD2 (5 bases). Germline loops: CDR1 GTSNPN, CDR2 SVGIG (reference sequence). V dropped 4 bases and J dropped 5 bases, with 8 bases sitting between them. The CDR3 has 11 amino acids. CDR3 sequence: CAWTGGETQYF. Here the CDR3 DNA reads TGTGCCTGGACAGGAGGTGAGACCCAGTACTTC.

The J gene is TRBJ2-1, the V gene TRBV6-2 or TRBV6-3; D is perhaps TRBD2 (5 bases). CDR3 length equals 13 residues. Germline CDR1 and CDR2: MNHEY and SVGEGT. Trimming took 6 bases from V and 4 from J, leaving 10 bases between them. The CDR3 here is CASSSGMYNEQFF. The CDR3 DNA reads TGTGCCAGCAGCTCCGGGATGTACAATGAGCAGTTCTTC.

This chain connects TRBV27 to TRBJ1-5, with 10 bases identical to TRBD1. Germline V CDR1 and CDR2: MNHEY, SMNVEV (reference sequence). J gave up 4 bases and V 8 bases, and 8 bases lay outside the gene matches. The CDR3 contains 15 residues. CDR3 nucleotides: TGTGCCAGCCAACTGACAGGGGGCCGGAATCAGCCCCAGCATTTT. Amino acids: CASQLTGGRNQPQHF.

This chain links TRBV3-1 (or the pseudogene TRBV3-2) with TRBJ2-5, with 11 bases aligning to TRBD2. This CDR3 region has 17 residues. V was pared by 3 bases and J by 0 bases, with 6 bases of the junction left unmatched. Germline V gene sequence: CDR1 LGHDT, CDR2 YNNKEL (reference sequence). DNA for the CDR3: TGTGCCAGCAGCCACCCCCTGACTAGCGGGGACCAAGAGACCCAGTACTTC. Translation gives CASSHPLTSGDQETQYF.

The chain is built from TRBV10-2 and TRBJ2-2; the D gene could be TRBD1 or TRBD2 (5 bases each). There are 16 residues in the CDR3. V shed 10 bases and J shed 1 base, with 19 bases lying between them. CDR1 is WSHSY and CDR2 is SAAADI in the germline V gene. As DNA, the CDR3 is TGCGCCACCTGGGACCCCCGTAGGTTGAACACCGGGGAGCTGTTTTTT. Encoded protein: CATWDPRRLNTGELFF.

The chain's CDR3 is CASSEGGILSYGYTF. DNA for the CDR3: TGTGCCAGCAGTGAAGGGGGGATCCTTAGCTATGGCTACACCTTC. The chain joins TRBV2 to TRBJ1-2; weak D call: TRBD1 (5 bases). V dropped 1 base and J dropped 4 bases, with 13 bases sitting between them. This CDR3 has 15 residues. Germline V gives CDR1 SNHLY, CDR2 FYNNEI.

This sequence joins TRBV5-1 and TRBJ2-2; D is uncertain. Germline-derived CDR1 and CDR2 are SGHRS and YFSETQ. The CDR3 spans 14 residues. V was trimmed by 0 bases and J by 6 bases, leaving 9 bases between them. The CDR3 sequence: CASSLGATAGELFF. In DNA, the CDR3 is TGCGCCAGCAGCTTGGGGGCGACGGCCGGGGAGCTGTTTTTT.

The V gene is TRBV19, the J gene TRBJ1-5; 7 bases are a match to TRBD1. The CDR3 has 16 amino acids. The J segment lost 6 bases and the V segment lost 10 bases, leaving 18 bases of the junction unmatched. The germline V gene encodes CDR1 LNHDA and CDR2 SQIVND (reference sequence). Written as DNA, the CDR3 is TGTGCCACAGGACCTGGAAGGCAGGGGGTAGTTCAGCCCCAGCATTTT. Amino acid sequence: CATGPGRQGVVQPQHF.

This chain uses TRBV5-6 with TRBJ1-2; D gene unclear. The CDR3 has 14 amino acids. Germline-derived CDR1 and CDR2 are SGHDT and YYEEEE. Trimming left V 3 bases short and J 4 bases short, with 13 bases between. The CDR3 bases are TGTGCCAGCAGCTCCAATGGACCCCCCTATGGCTACACCTTC. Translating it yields CASSSNGPPYGYTF.

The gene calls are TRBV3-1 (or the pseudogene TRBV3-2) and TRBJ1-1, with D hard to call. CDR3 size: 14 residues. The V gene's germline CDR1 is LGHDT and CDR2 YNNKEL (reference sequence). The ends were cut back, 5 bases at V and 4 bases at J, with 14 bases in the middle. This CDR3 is CASSESGSGTEAFF. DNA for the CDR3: TGTGCCAGCAGCGAGAGTGGCTCGGGCACTGAAGCTTTCTTT.

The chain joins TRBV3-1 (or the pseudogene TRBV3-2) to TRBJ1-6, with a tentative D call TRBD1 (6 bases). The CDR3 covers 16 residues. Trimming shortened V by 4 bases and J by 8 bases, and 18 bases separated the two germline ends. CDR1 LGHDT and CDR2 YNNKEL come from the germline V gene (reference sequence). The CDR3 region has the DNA TGTGCCAGCAGCCGATACAGGGTGACCTTGGATTCACCCCTCCACTTT. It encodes CASSRYRVTLDSPLHF.

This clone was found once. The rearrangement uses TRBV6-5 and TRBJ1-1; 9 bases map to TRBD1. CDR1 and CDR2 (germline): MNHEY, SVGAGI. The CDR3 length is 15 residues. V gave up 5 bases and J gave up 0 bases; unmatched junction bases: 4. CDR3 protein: CASSHDRGLNTEAFF. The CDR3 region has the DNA TGTGCCAGCAGTCATGACAGGGGGTTGAACACTGAAGCTTTCTTT.

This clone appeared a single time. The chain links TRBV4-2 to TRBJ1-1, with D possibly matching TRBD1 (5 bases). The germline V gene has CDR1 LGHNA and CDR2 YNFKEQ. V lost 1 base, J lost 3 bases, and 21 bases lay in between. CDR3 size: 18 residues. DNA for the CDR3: TGTGCCAGCAGCCAAGGAGGTGGGGCAGGACCGGGGTACACTGAAGCTTTCTTT. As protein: CASSQGGGAGPGYTEAFF.

CDR3 in amino acids: CATSHRGGEQYF. The CDR3 DNA reads as TGTGCCACCAGTCACCGCGGAGGGGAGCAGTACTTC. The chain joins TRBV24-1 to TRBJ2-7, with D possibly matching TRBD2 (6 bases). The CDR3 loop spans 12 amino acids. V lost 6 bases and J 7 bases, leaving 12 bases between the germline ends. CDR1 and CDR2 from the germline V gene are KGHDR and SFDVKD.

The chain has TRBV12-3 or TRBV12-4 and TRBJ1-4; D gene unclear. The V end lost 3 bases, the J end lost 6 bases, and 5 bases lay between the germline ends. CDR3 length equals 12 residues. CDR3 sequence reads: CASSLRDEKLFF. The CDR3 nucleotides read TGTGCCAGCAGTTTGAGGGATGAAAAACTGTTTTTT.

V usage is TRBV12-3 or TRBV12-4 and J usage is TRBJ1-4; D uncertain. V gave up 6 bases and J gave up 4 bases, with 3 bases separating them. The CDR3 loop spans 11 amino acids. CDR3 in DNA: TGTGCCAGCAGATATAATGAAAAACTGTTTTTT. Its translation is CASRYNEKLFF.

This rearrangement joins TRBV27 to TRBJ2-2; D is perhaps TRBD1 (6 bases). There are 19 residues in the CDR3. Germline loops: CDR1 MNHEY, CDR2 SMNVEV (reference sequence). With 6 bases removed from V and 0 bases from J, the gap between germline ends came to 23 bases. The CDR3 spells CASRVYGTGSISNTGELFF. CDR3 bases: TGTGCCAGCAGGGTTTATGGTACAGGGTCCATCTCGAACACCGGGGAGCTGTTTTTT.

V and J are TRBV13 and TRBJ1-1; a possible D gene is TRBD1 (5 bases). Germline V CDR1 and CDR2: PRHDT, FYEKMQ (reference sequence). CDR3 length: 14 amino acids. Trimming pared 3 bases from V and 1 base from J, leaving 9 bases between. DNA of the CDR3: TGTGCCAGCAGCTTCCAGGGTTCGAACACTGAAGCTTTCTTT. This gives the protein CASSFQGSNTEAFF.

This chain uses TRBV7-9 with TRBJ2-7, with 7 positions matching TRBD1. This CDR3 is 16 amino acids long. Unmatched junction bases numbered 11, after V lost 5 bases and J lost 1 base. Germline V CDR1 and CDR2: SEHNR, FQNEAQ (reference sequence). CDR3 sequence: CASSPPTGNVSYEQYF. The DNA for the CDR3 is TGTGCCAGCAGCCCACCGACAGGGAATGTTTCCTACGAGCAGTACTTC.

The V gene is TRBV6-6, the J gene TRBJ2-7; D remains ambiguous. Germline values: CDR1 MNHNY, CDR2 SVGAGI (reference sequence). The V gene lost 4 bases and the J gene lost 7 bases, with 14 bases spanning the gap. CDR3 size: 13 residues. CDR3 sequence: CASSFQEPKEQYF. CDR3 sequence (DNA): TGTGCCAGCAGTTTCCAGGAGCCTAAGGAGCAGTACTTC.

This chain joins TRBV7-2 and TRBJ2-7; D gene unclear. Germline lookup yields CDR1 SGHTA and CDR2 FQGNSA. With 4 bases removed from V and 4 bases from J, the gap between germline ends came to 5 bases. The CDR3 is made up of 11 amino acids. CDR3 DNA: TGTGCCAGCAGCTACAGATACGAGCAGTACTTC. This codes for CASSYRYEQYF. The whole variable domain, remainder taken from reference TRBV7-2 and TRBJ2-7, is GAGVSQSPSNKVTEKGKDVELRCDPISGHTALYWYRQSLGQGLEFLIYFQGNSAPDKSGLPSDRFSAERTGGSVSTLTIQRTQQEDSAVYLCASSYRYEQYFGPGTRLTVT.